This passage covers 12 T cell receptor beta chains from one sample sequenced in a study of CD8+CD57+ T cells in acquired aplastic anemia. Patients chosen for sequencing had shown CD8+CD57+ cell expansion by flow cytometry. TCR beta VDJ and CDR3 were profiled, and genomic DNA was the template. TCRdb itself ran the reads through MiXCR, one entry per CDR3 protein. This sample carries 200,000 to 250,000 distinct CDR3 sequences, 65% of them seen once, and the ten largest clones take roughly 53%. Sequenced input: sorted CD4+, CD8+, or CD8+CD57+ T cells (not recorded which) from PBMCs. Receptor source: a human donor with aplastic anemia.

The chain uses TRBV12-3 or TRBV12-4 and TRBJ1-4; no reliable D call. This CDR3 is 14 amino acids long. V was clipped by 1 base and J by 7 bases, with 10 bases between them. CDR3 bases: TGTGCCAGCAGTTTAGGGGTTATTGGTGAAAAACTGTTTTTT. Translation: CASSLGVIGEKLFF.

This clonotype was found once. The genes are TRBV5-1 and TRBJ1-3; tentative D call: TRBD1 (6 bases). CDR1 is SGHRS, CDR2 YFSETQ, per germline. The CDR3 consists of 15 residues. V lost 1 base and J lost 2, with 10 bases in between. This CDR3 reads CASSLLTGPGNTIYF. DNA of the CDR3: TGCGCCAGCAGCTTGTTAACAGGGCCTGGAAACACCATATATTTT.

The rearrangement uses TRBV6-6 and TRBJ2-4; no clear D gene. Trimming removed 2 bases from V and 9 bases from J, with 11 bases in between. The germline CDR1 and CDR2 sequences are MNHNY and SVGAGI (reference sequence). There are 13 residues in the CDR3. The CDR3 DNA is TGTGCCAGCAGTTACCCCCTCCATACCATTCAGTACTTC. Protein: CASSYPLHTIQYF.

The V and J genes are TRBV10-2 and TRBJ1-2; D not certain. CDR3 length: 11 amino acids. The germline V gene encodes CDR1 WSHSY and CDR2 SAAADI. V was trimmed by 10 bases and J by 2 bases, leaving 8 bases between them. CDR3 in DNA: TGCGCCACTCTGGACAACTATGGCTACACCTTC. This codes for CATLDNYGYTF.

The chain links TRBV7-3 to TRBJ2-7; D unclear. Germline V gives CDR1 SGHTA, CDR2 FQGTGA. V was cut by 6 bases and J by 4 bases, with 13 bases left in between. This CDR3 has 13 residues. CDR3 DNA: TGTGCCAGCAGTTCAGGTACCCAATACGAGCAGTACTTC. Residues: CASSSGTQYEQYF.

The V call is TRBV7-2, the J call TRBJ1-2, with 8 nucleotides matching TRBD1. The germline V gene encodes CDR1 SGHTA and CDR2 FQGNSA. The CDR3 totals 16 residues. The V segment lost 0 bases and the J segment 4 bases; nucleotides outside the gene matches: 7. The CDR3 DNA reads TGTGCCAGCAGCTTAGCGAATACAGGGGGTGGCTATGGCTACACCTTC. Translation: CASSLANTGGGYGYTF. Looking up the rest from reference TRBV7-2 and TRBJ1-2 gives the full variable domain: GAGVSQSPSNKVTEKGKDVELRCDPISGHTALYWYRQSLGQGLEFLIYFQGNSAPDKSGLPSDRFSAERTGGSVSTLTIQRTQQEDSAVYLCASSLANTGGGYGYTFGSGTRLTVV.

The sample holds a few counts of this clonotype. V usage is TRBV20-1 and J usage is TRBJ1-2; 8 bases fit TRBD1. V lost 0 bases, J lost 3 bases, and 0 bases stayed unmatched. Looked up from germline, CDR1 is DFQATT and CDR2 is SNEGSKA (reference sequence). There are 13 residues in the CDR3. The CDR3 nucleotides are TGCAGTGCTAGAGAGACAGGGGACTATGGCTACACCTTC. Amino acid sequence: CSARETGDYGYTF.

The chain joins TRBV20-1 to TRBJ2-5; 12 nucleotides align to TRBD2. CDR1 is DFQATT, CDR2 SNEGSKA, per germline (reference sequence). The CDR3 runs to 14 residues. The J segment lost 5 bases and the V segment lost 4 bases, leaving 5 bases of the junction unmatched. CDR3 nucleotides: TGCAGTGCTACTAGCGGGGGGGCCGGGGAGACCCAGTACTTC. Protein sequence: CSATSGGAGETQYF.

The chain uses TRBV10-3 and TRBJ1-4; D is undetermined. Looked up from germline, CDR1 is ENHRY and CDR2 is SYGVKD. The CDR3 length is 12 residues. The V and J ends lost 10 bases and 8 bases respectively, with 14 bases between them. In DNA form, the CDR3 reads TGTGCCACCTACAACGGAGGGGAAAAACTGTTTTTT. It encodes CATYNGGEKLFF.

CDR3 protein: CASSASLPGQLKAFF. For the CDR3, the DNA is TGTGCCAGCAGCGCTTCCTTACCGGGACAGCTCAAAGCTTTCTTT. The V call is TRBV9, the J call TRBJ1-1, with TRBD1 matching over 7 bases. Germline V gives CDR1 SGDLS, CDR2 YYNGEE. Unmatched junction bases numbered 14, after V lost 3 bases and J lost 9 bases. There are 15 residues in the CDR3.

This chain connects TRBV7-8 to TRBJ1-1, with D possibly TRBD1 on 6 matching bases. Trimming left V 2 bases short and J 3 bases short, with 10 bases between. The CDR3 is 14 amino acids. The germline V gene has CDR1 SGHVS and CDR2 FQNEAQ. In DNA form, the CDR3 reads TGTGCCAGCAGCTTAAGACGGACAGACACTGAAGCTTTCTTT. This gives the protein CASSLRRTDTEAFF.

The J gene is TRBJ2-1, the V gene TRBV7-3, with D maybe TRBD2 (6 bases). The V and J ends lost 5 bases and 4 bases respectively, with 15 bases between them. Germline V gene data show CDR1 as SGHTA and CDR2 as FQGTGA. The CDR3 extends over 15 amino acids. In nucleotides, the CDR3 is TGTGCCAGCAGCCCCCCGGGTGGGGGGTACAATGAGCAGTTCTTC. It yields the protein CASSPPGGGYNEQFF.